The 29 T cell receptor beta chains reported below all come from one sample, sequenced in a study of cytomegalovirus exposure and HLA in healthy donors. It was with 60 Vbeta and 13 Jbeta primers that the PCR ran. Using immunoSEQ multiplex PCR, the repertoire was profiled, and TCRdb retains in-frame clones only, with some absent. The table counts some 120,000 clones; 3.6% lies in the top ten. The sample taken for sequencing was PBMCs. These receptors were collected from a man younger than 35 in good health and CMV-seronegative.

The V and J genes are TRBV7-8 and TRBJ2-1; 8 bases match TRBD1. Germline trimming cut 4 bases from V and 7 bases from J; bases unmatched to any gene: 9. The germline gives CDR1 SGHVS, CDR2 FQNEAQ. This CDR3 has 15 residues. The CDR3 reads CASSSRQGSLNEQFF. For the CDR3, the DNA is TGTGCCAGCAGCTCCCGACAGGGGAGCTTGAATGAGCAGTTCTTC. Drawing the rest from reference TRBV7-8 and TRBJ2-1, the complete variable domain is GAGVSQSPRYKVAKRGQDVALRCDPISGHVSLFWYQQALGQGPEFLTYFQNEAQLDKSGLPSDRFFAERPEGSVSTLKIQRTQQEDSAVYLCASSSRQGSLNEQFFGPGTRLTVL.

This rearrangement joins TRBV5-1 to TRBJ2-1; 12 bases align to TRBD2. The CDR3 has 18 amino acids. Germline V gives CDR1 SGHRS, CDR2 YFSETQ. Trimming at V came to 4 bases and at J to 1 base, leaving 9 bases not matched to a gene. This CDR3 reads CASSPISTSGGSYNEQFF. In nucleotides, the CDR3 is TGCGCCAGCAGCCCGATCTCGACTAGCGGGGGATCCTACAATGAGCAGTTCTTC. Full variable domain (remainder filled in from reference TRBV5-1 and TRBJ2-1): KAGVTQTPRYLIKTRGQQVTLSCSPISGHRSVSWYQQTPGQGLQFLFEYFSETQRNKGNFPGRFSGRQFSNSRSEMNVSTLELGDSALYLCASSPISTSGGSYNEQFFGPGTRLTVL.

The rearrangement joins TRBV4-1 to TRBJ2-1; TRBD2 agrees at 14 bases. The V gene's germline CDR1 is MGHRA and CDR2 YSYEKL. The CDR3 has 17 amino acids. The trim removed 4 bases at V and 7 bases at J, leaving 9 bases unmatched. CDR3 amino acids: CASSRGGTSGGPNEQFF. In nucleotides, the CDR3 is TGCGCCAGCAGCCGTGGGGGGACTAGCGGGGGTCCGAATGAGCAGTTCTTC.

The V gene is TRBV6-1, the J gene TRBJ1-1; 8 nucleotides match TRBD1. From germline, CDR1 is MNHNS and CDR2 SASEGT. Trimming cost V 6 bases and J 4 bases; bases outside gene matches: 7. The CDR3 has 14 amino acids. Here the CDR3 DNA reads TGTGCCAGCAGGTTAAAGGGACAGGCCACTGAAGCTTTCTTT. The encoded protein is CASRLKGQATEAFF.

The gene calls are TRBV2 and TRBJ2-5; TRBD1 aligns across 7 bases. The CDR3 loop spans 16 amino acids. Germline V lookup: CDR1 SNHLY, CDR2 FYNNEI. J was trimmed by 4 bases and V by 2 bases; bases with no gene match: 10. The CDR3 region has the DNA TGTGCCAGCAGTGAACTGGGTGACAGGGTCCGAGAGACCCAGTACTTC. Amino acids: CASSELGDRVRETQYF.

The genes are TRBV6-5 and TRBJ2-7, with TRBD1 identical over 10 bases. V was clipped by 6 bases and J by 5 bases; unmatched bases: 7. The CDR3 totals 14 residues. Looked up from germline, CDR1 is MNHEY and CDR2 is SVGAGI. In DNA form, the CDR3 reads TGTGCCAGCAGCCACGACAGGGGGCCTAACGAGCAGTACTTC. It yields the protein CASSHDRGPNEQYF.

The chain joins TRBV19 to TRBJ1-5; D is perhaps TRBD1 (6 bases). Germline V CDR1 and CDR2: LNHDA, SQIVND (reference sequence). The V end was cut by 11 bases, the J end by 0 bases, with 11 bases between. The CDR3 consists of 13 residues. The CDR3 DNA reads TGTGCCGGGGGCGGCAGTAGCAATCAGCCCCAGCATTTT. This gives the protein CAGGGSSNQPQHF.

The V gene is TRBV6-6, the J gene TRBJ2-5; 7 nucleotides line up with TRBD2. Gene TRBJ2-7 matches the end of the DNA better, so the J call may be wrong. This CDR3 contains 12 residues. From germline, CDR1 is MNHNY and CDR2 SVGAGI (reference sequence). CDR3 in amino acids: CASTGRVYEQYF. For the CDR3, the DNA is TGTGCCAGCACAGGGAGGGTCTACGAGCAGTACTTC.

The chain employs TRBV7-9 and TRBJ2-2, with TRBD1 as a possible D gene (5 bases). Trimming pared 4 bases from V and 4 bases from J, leaving 7 bases between. The CDR3 is made up of 13 amino acids. Germline CDR1 reads SEHNR; CDR2 reads FQNEAQ (reference sequence). CDR3: CASSWTTTGELFF. CDR3 nucleotide sequence: TGTGCCAGCAGCTGGACAACCACCGGGGAGCTGTTTTTT.

The CDR3 sequence is CDSIFGRYSYEQYF. For the CDR3, the DNA is TGCGATTCAATATTTGGGCGATACTCCTACGAGCAGTACTTC. The chain employs TRBV10-1 and TRBJ2-5; D unclear. With the DNA end fitting TRBJ2-7 better, the J assignment may be wrong. Germline lookup yields CDR1 WNHNN and CDR2 SYGVQD (reference sequence). The CDR3 runs 14 residues.

The V call is TRBV15, the J call TRBJ1-1; D gene ambiguous. CDR3 length: 14 residues. The germline V gene encodes CDR1 LNHNV and CDR2 YYDKDF (reference sequence). V lost 1 base, J lost 0 bases, and 6 bases lay in between. The CDR3 spells CATSRGSVNTEAFF. CDR3 DNA: TGTGCCACCAGCAGAGGTTCGGTGAACACTGAAGCTTTCTTT. The complete variable domain, with remaining parts taken from reference TRBV15 and TRBJ1-1, reads DAMVIQNPRYQVTQFGKPVTLSCSQTLNHNVMYWYQQKSSQAPKLLFHYYDKDFNNEADTPDNFQSRRPNTSFCFLDIRSPGLGDTAMYLCATSRGSVNTEAFFGQGTRLTVV.

The chain recombines TRBV10-1 with TRBJ2-7; 7 bases line up with TRBD2. The germline V gene has CDR1 WNHNN and CDR2 SYGVQD (reference sequence). The CDR3 is 14 amino acids. V shed 3 bases and J 6 bases; nucleotides not matched to a gene: 8. DNA of the CDR3: TGCGCCAGCAGTGACCTCCAGACTAGCTCCGAGCAGTACTTC. It codes for CASSDLQTSSEQYF.

V is TRBV29-1 and J is TRBJ1-1; 10 nucleotides match TRBD1. Germline V CDR1 and CDR2: SQVTM, ANQGSEA. The CDR3 is made up of 12 amino acids. After removal of 5 bases from V and 5 bases from J, the junction contained 2 bases not matched to a gene. In DNA form, the CDR3 reads TGCAGCGTTCCGGACAGGGGGACTGAAGCTTTCTTT. It encodes CSVPDRGTEAFF.

The rearrangement links TRBV11-2 to TRBJ1-1; possible D gene TRBD1, 5 bases. V gave up 0 bases and J gave up 2 bases, with 19 bases separating them. Germline loops: CDR1 SGHAT, CDR2 FQNNGV. CDR3 size: 18 residues. Here the CDR3 reads CASSLEWGGSWANTEAFF. CDR3 DNA: TGTGCCAGCAGCTTAGAATGGGGGGGGTCCTGGGCCAACACTGAAGCTTTCTTT.

V and J are TRBV27 and TRBJ2-1; 9 bases are a match to TRBD2. Germline V gene data show CDR1 as MNHEY and CDR2 as SMNVEV (reference sequence). This CDR3 contains 14 residues. The V gene end was trimmed by 5 bases and the J gene end by 6 bases; junction bases not matched to a gene: 5. The chain's CDR3 is CASSPAGGINEQFF. In DNA form, the CDR3 reads TGTGCCAGCAGTCCAGCGGGGGGAATCAATGAGCAGTTCTTC.

V is TRBV6-5 and J is TRBJ1-1, with TRBD1 matching over 9 bases. The V segment lost 5 bases and the J segment 3 bases; nucleotides outside the gene matches: 7. Germline V CDR1 and CDR2: MNHEY, SVGAGI. The CDR3 length is 15 residues. The DNA of the CDR3 is TGTGCCAGCAGTAATACAGGGGGCGCCGACACTGAAGCTTTCTTT. Residues: CASSNTGGADTEAFF.

The CDR3 protein is CAWSPTGYGYTF. DNA for the CDR3: TGTGCCTGGAGTCCAACAGGTTATGGCTACACCTTC. The chain uses TRBV30 and TRBJ1-2; weak D call: TRBD1 (5 bases). Germline V gene lookup returns CDR1 GTSNPN and CDR2 SVGIG (reference sequence). This CDR3 has 12 amino acids. Between the trimmed V and J ends, which lost 2 bases and 5 bases, there was a span of 9 bases.

This chain's CDR3 is CASSILSVFLSGRAGETQYF. The DNA of the CDR3 is TGTGCCAGTAGTATACTCTCAGTCTTCCTGAGCGGGAGGGCCGGGGAGACCCAGTACTTC. This chain joins TRBV19 and TRBJ2-5, with 10 nucleotides matching TRBD2. This CDR3 has 20 residues. Germline CDR1 and CDR2: LNHDA and SQIVND (reference sequence). V dropped 2 bases and J dropped 5; count of bases not matched to a gene: 20.

This rearrangement joins TRBV11-2 to TRBJ2-7, with 8 bases aligning to TRBD1. There are 15 residues in the CDR3. The ends lost 6 bases at V and 3 bases at J; junction bases unmatched: 10. Germline V gene lookup returns CDR1 SGHAT and CDR2 FQNNGV. The DNA for the CDR3 is TGTGCCAGCAGTTTTCTTGACAGGGGTGACTACGAGCAGTACTTC. It is translated as CASSFLDRGDYEQYF.

The chain uses TRBV5-6 and TRBJ2-7; possible D gene TRBD1, 5 bases. This CDR3 has 13 amino acids. The germline V gene has CDR1 SGHDT and CDR2 YYEEEE. The V end was cut by 0 bases, the J end by 2 bases, with 6 bases between. CDR3 DNA sequence: TGTGCCAGCAGCTTGGGCAGGGCCTACGAGCAGTACTTC. This encodes CASSLGRAYEQYF.

CDR3 in DNA: TGTGCCAGCAGTGAAGGGACAGGGAATGAAAAACTGTTTTTT. Amino acid sequence: CASSEGTGNEKLFF. The gene calls are TRBV6-1 and TRBJ1-4; 8 bases map to TRBD1. The CDR3 has 14 amino acids. Trimming cost V 1 base and J 5 bases; bases outside gene matches: 0. Germline CDR1 is MNHNS and CDR2 is SASEGT.

This sequence joins TRBV27 and TRBJ1-1; maybe TRBD1 (6 bases). The V end was cut by 5 bases, the J end by 6 bases, with 13 bases between. The CDR3 contains 13 residues. Germline assignment: CDR1 MNHEY and CDR2 SMNVEV (reference sequence). This CDR3 is CASSARGFAEAFF. CDR3 bases: TGTGCCAGCAGTGCGAGGGGGTTCGCTGAAGCTTTCTTT.

The rearrangement joins TRBV6-1 to TRBJ1-1; D gene uncertain. With 4 bases removed from V and 6 bases from J, the gap between germline ends came to 18 bases. The germline gives CDR1 MNHNS, CDR2 SASEGT. The CDR3 extends over 15 amino acids. CDR3: CASSGTDGEWAEAFF. The CDR3, as DNA: TGTGCCAGCAGTGGGACTGACGGGGAATGGGCTGAAGCTTTCTTT.

The chain recombines TRBV19 with TRBJ1-4; D is possibly TRBD1 (6 bases). Trimming left V 6 bases short and J 6 bases short, with 17 bases between. The CDR3 is 15 residues long. Germline CDR1 reads LNHDA; CDR2 reads SQIVND (reference sequence). The CDR3 coding sequence is TGTGCCAGTAGCCTTGGGGGCGGCTCCCATGAAAAACTGTTTTTT. Translation gives CASSLGGGSHEKLFF.

Details on this clone: The sample contains more than one DNA sequence encoding this CDR3. The chain has TRBV5-1 and TRBJ1-2; TRBD1 matches at 8 bases. The CDR3 sequence is 14 residues long. The germline CDR1 and CDR2 sequences are SGHRS and YFSETQ. The trim removed 0 bases at V and 7 bases at J, leaving 5 bases unmatched. In nucleotides, the CDR3 is TGCGCCAGCAGCTTGGCCGGGACAGGTGGTGGCTACACCTTC. Protein: CASSLAGTGGGYTF.

The CDR3 loop is CASSDGQVDGYTF. The CDR3 DNA is TGCGCCAGCAGCGATGGACAGGTCGATGGCTACACCTTC. This chain connects TRBV5-1 to TRBJ1-2, with 7 nucleotides matching TRBD1. V was pared by 4 bases and J by 6 bases, with 6 bases of the junction left unmatched. Germline V gene sequence: CDR1 SGHRS, CDR2 YFSETQ. The CDR3 is 13 amino acids.

The V and J genes are TRBV28 and TRBJ2-1, with TRBD1 matching 9 bases. The J segment lost 2 bases and the V segment lost 10 bases, leaving 9 bases of the junction unmatched. The CDR3 contains 15 residues. Germline V gene data show CDR1 as MDHEN and CDR2 as SYDVKM. CDR3 sequence reads: CATQGGTGPYNEQFF. CDR3 DNA sequence: TGTGCCACCCAAGGGGGGACAGGGCCCTACAATGAGCAGTTCTTC. Full variable domain (missing parts from reference TRBV28 and TRBJ2-1): DVKVTQSSRYLVKRTGEKVFLECVQDMDHENMFWYRQDPGLGLRLIYFSYDVKMKEKGDIPEGYSVSREKKERFSLILESASTNQTSMYLCATQGGTGPYNEQFFGPGTRLTVL.

The chain has TRBV7-2 and TRBJ2-7; no clear D. The V gene lost 2 bases and the J gene lost 2 bases, with 10 bases spanning the gap. The CDR3 sequence is 14 residues long. Germline V lookup: CDR1 SGHTA, CDR2 FQGNSA. This chain's CDR3 is CASSLYGLPYEQYF. In nucleotides, the CDR3 is TGTGCCAGCAGCTTATACGGGTTACCCTACGAGCAGTACTTC.

This rearrangement joins TRBV28 to TRBJ2-7, with D perhaps matching TRBD2 (7 bases). Germline loops: CDR1 MDHEN, CDR2 SYDVKM. V lost 2 bases, J lost 2 bases, and 13 bases lay in between. The CDR3 covers 15 residues. CDR3 coding DNA: TGTGCCAGCAGTTTAAGGGGGAGGGCTCCCTACGAGCAGTACTTC. As protein: CASSLRGRAPYEQYF.